This T cell receptor (beta chain) was identified in a study of CD8 T cells in ankylosing spondylitis. Study-level points and caveats: Before this, some motif variants had been reported in reactive arthritis synovial fluid and blood. The authors found the disease-linked clones to be CD8+ and relatively rare in peripheral blood. Ankylosing spondylitis blood appeared to be characterized by a TCR beta motif of several highly homologous variants. Significant enrichment of disease-linked clones was reported in matched ankylosing spondylitis synovial fluid.

CDR3 length: 14 amino acids. Trimming removed 6 bases from V and 3 bases from J; junction bases left unmatched: 9. The V gene's germline CDR1 is DFQATT and CDR2 SNEGSKA (reference sequence). In its sample, this clonotype was seen many times. Its antigen is not known. TCRdb processed the 5' RACE reads anew with MiXCR; each CDR3 protein has one entry. The table lists 300,000 to 400,000 distinct CDR3 sequences, 9.5% to 13% of them singletons, with 9.1% in the top ten. The sequence derives from a female donor with ankylosing spondylitis or in good health (not recorded which). Sequencing was carried out using blood, either unsorted or a sorted T cell fraction (not recorded which). J is TRBJ2-7 and V is TRBV20-1; TRBD2 matches 9 bases. Here the CDR3 reads CSASGLASFYEQYF. For the CDR3, the DNA is TGCAGTGCGAGCGGACTAGCGAGTTTCTACGAGCAGTACTTC.